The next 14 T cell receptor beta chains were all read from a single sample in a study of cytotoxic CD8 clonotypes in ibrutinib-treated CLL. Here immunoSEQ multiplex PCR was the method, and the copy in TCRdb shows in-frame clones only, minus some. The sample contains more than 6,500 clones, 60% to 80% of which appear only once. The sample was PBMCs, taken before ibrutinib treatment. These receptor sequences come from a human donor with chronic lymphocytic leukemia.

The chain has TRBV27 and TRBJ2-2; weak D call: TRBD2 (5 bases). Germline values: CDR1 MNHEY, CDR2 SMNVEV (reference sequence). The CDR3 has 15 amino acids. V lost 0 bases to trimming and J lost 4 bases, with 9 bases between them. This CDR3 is CASSLSGLATGELFF. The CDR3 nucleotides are TGTGCCAGCAGTTTATCGGGCCTAGCCACCGGGGAGCTGTTTTTT.

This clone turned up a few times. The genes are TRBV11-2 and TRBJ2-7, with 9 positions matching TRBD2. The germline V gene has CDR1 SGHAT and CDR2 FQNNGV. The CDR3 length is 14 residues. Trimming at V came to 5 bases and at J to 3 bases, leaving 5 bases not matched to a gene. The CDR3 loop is CASSPLAGSYEQYF. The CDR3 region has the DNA TGTGCCAGCAGCCCACTAGCGGGCAGCTACGAGCAGTACTTC.

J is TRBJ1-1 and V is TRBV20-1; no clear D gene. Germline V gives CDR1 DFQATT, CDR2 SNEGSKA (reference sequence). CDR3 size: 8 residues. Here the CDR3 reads CRAGEAFF. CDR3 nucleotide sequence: TGCAGGGCGGGAGAAGCTTTCTTT.

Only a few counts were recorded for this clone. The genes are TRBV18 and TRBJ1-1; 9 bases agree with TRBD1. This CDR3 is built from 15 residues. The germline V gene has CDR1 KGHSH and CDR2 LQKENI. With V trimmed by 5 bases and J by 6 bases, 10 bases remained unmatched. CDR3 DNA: TGTGCCAGCTCATCAGAAACCCGGGACAGGGCTGAAGCTTTCTTT. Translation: CASSSETRDRAEAFF.

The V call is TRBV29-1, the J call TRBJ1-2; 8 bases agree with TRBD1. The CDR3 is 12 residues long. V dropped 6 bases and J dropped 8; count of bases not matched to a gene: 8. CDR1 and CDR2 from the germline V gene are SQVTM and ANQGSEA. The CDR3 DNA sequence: TGCAGCGTCCCGACAGGGGTAATCGGCTACACCTTC. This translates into CSVPTGVIGYTF. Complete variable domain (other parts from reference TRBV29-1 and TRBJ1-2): SAVISQKPSRDICQRGTSLTIQCQVDSQVTMMFWYRQQPGQSLTLIATANQGSEATYESGFVIDKFPISRPNLTFSTLTVSNMSPEDSSIYLCSVPTGVIGYTFGSGTRLTVV.

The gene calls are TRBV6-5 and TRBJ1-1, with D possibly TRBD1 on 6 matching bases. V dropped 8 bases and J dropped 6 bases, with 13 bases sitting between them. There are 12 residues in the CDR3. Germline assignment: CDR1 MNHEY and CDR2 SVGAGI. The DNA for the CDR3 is TGTGCCAGCGGGAGTAGGGGGTCTGAAGCTTTCTTT. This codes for CASGSRGSEAFF.

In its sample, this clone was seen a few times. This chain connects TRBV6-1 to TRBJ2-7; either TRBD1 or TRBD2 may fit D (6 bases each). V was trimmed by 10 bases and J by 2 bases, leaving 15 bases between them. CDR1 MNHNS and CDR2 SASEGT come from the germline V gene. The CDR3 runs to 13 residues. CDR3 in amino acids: CATEGGQTYEQYF. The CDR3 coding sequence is TGTGCCACCGAGGGAGGACAGACCTACGAGCAGTACTTC.

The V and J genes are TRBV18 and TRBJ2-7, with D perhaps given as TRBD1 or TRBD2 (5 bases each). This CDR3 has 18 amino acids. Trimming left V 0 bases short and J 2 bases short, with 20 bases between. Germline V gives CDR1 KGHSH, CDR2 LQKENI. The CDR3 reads CASSPPGLWQGPTYEQYF. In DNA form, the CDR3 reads TGTGCCAGCTCACCACCCGGTCTATGGCAGGGACCCACCTACGAGCAGTACTTC.

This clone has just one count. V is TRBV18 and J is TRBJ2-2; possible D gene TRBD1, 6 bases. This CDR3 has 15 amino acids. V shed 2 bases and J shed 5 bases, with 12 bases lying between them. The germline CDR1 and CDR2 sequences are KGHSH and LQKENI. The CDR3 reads CASSPLQGHTGELFF. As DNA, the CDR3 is TGTGCCAGCTCACCATTACAGGGCCATACCGGGGAGCTGTTTTTT.

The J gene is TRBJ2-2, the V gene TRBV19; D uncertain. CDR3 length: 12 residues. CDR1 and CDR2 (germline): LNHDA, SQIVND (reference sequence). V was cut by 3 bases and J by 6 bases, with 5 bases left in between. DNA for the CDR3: TGTGCCAGTAGTATGGTGGCCGGGGAGCTGTTTTTT. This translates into CASSMVAGELFF. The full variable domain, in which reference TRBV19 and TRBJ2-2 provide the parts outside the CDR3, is DGGITQSPKYLFRKEGQNVTLSCEQNLNHDAMYWYRQDPGQGLRLIYYSQIVNDFQKGDIAEGYSVSREKKESFPLTVTSAQKNPTAFYLCASSMVAGELFFGEGSRLTVL.

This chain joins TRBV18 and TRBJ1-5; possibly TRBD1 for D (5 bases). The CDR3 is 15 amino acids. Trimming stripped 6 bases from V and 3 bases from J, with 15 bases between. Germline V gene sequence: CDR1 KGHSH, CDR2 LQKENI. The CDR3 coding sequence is TGTGCCAGCTCCCCGGCCAGGGCCTTCAATCAGCCCCAGCATTTT. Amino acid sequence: CASSPARAFNQPQHF.

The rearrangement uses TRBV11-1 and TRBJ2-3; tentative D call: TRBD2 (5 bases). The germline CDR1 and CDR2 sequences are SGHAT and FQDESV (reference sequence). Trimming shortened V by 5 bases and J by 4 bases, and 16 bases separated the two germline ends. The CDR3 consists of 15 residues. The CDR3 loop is CASSRRTLRADTQYF. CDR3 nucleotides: TGTGCCAGCAGCCGACGGACGTTGAGGGCAGATACGCAGTATTTT.

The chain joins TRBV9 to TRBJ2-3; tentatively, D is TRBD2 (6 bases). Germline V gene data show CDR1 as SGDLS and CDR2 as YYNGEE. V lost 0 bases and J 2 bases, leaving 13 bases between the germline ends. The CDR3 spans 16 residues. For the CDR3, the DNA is TGTGCCAGCAGCGTAGGGGTAGCGGTTTACACAGATACGCAGTATTTT. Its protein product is CASSVGVAVYTDTQYF.

As DNA, the CDR3 is TGTGCCAGCAGTTACGCGAACACTGAAGCTTTCTTT. Translated, it gives CASSYANTEAFF. The V call is TRBV6-5, the J call TRBJ1-1; D ambiguous. Germline V gene lookup returns CDR1 MNHEY and CDR2 SVGAGI. The CDR3 is 12 residues long. Trimming shortened V by 2 bases and J by 1 base, and 2 bases separated the two germline ends.